This is a list of T cell receptor beta chains from one sample in a study of shared clonotypes between healthy human individuals. Data came from immunoSEQ multiplex PCR; TCRdb stores just in-frame clones and leaves some out. In the table there are over 2,000,000 clones, 93% of which are singletons. The source material was naive CD8+ T cells from PBMCs. All receptors derive from a man in his late teens or twenties in good health. Some clones in this sample may be carry-over from other donors' samples. The CDR3 runs from the conserved cysteine through the conserved F or W. The D gene is left open where the match is weak. Clone size appears in some rows only: once, few, many, or a class for an expanded clone.

NA	TRBV27	TRBJ2-7	once	TGTGCCAGCAGACAAGTGAGCCGAACCTACGAGCAGTACTTC	CASRQVSRTYEQYF
NA	TRBV7-6	TRBJ2-1	NA	TGTGCCAGCAGCCTGAGGTGGGGAAAGCACGATAGTTCCTACAATGAGCAGTTCTTC	CASSLRWGKHDSSYNEQFF
TRBD1	TRBV10-3	TRBJ2-7	NA	TGTGCCATCAGCGCCTTGAATTCTATAAGGACAGGGGTGTACGAGCAGTACTTC	CAISALNSIRTGVYEQYF
NA	TRBV27	TRBJ2-1	NA	TGTGCCAGCAGACTGGGGCTTGGCGGCAATGAGCAGTTCTTC	CASRLGLGGNEQFF
TRBD1	TRBV29-1	TRBJ1-2	NA	TGCAGCGACAGACAGGGGGCGTCTAACTATGGCTACACCTTC	CSDRQGASNYGYTF
NA	TRBV5-4	TRBJ2-7	NA	TGTGCCAGCAGCTTGGACGGGGGCTACGAGCAGTACTTC	CASSLDGGYEQYF
NA	TRBV29-1	TRBJ1-1	few	TGCAGCGGAGGGACGGGCACTGAAGCTTTCTTT	CSGGTGTEAFF
TRBD2	TRBV15	TRBJ2-1	NA	TGTGCCACCAGCGGAGGGACTAGCGGGAACAATGAGCAGTTCTTC	CATSGGTSGNNEQFF
NA	TRBV9	TRBJ2-3	NA	TGTGCCAGCAGCGGCCAGGGGTCCTTTAGCACAGATACGCAGTATTTT	CASSGQGSFSTDTQYF
NA	TRBV7-9	TRBJ2-7	NA	TGTGCCAGCAGCTCGCCAACCCAGCGGTCCTCGAAGCAGTACTTC	CASSSPTQRSSKQYF
NA	TRBV29-1	TRBJ1-2	NA	TGCAGCGCATCTCCAGGTTTCGGCTATGGCTACACCTTC	CSASPGFGYGYTF
NA	TRBV27	TRBJ2-7	NA	TGTGCCAGCAGTTTATCGATCGGGTACGAGCAGTACTTC	CASSLSIGYEQYF
NA	TRBV29-1	TRBJ2-7	once	TGCAGCGTTGTAGGACTGACCTACGAGCAGTACTTC	CSVVGLTYEQYF
NA	TRBV27	TRBJ2-1	NA	TGTGCCAGCACCATCTGGGGCGGGCCGGGCAATGAGCAGTTCTTC	CASTIWGGPGNEQFF
NA	TRBV7-2	TRBJ1-1	NA	TGTGCCAGCAGCAGACGGACTTCCGTGGTTGAAGCTTTCTTT	CASSRRTSVVEAFF
TRBD1	TRBV7-9	TRBJ2-7	NA	TGTGCCAGCAGCGCTCCCGGGACAGGGGCCTACGAGCAGTACTTC	CASSAPGTGAYEQYF
NA	TRBV5-1	TRBJ1-5	NA	TGCGCCAGCAGCTTGGGGACGGGGGATCAGCCCCAGCATTTT	CASSLGTGDQPQHF
TRBD2	TRBV11-2	TRBJ2-5	NA	TGTGCCAGCAGCCATCGGGAAGCGGGAGGTGAGACCCAGTACTTC	CASSHREAGGETQYF
NA	TRBV4-3	TRBJ1-5	once	TGCGCCAGCAGCCAAGATACTGGTCAGGGCGGACAGCCCCAGCATTTT	CASSQDTGQGGQPQHF
TRBD1	TRBV5-1	TRBJ2-1	NA	TGCGCCAGCAGCTTGGAGCCAGGGGGCCCAAACAATGAGCAGTTCTTC	CASSLEPGGPNNEQFF
TRBD1	TRBV27	TRBJ1-1	NA	TGTGCCAGCAGGTACAGGGGGCCCACTGAAGCTTTCTTT	CASRYRGPTEAFF
NA	TRBV30	TRBJ1-2	once	TGTGCCTGGAGTGTAGGTGCTGGGGACGGCTACACCTTC	CAWSVGAGDGYTF
TRBD2	TRBV7-9	TRBJ2-7	once	TGTGCCAGCAGCGATCGACTAGCGGGGTTCCACGAGCAGTACTTC	CASSDRLAGFHEQYF
NA	TRBV9	TRBJ2-7	NA	TGTGCCAGCAGCGGGGGGTCCGAGTTGGGTCGAGAGCAGTACTTC	CASSGGSELGREQYF
NA	TRBV4-3	TRBJ1-1	NA	TGCGCCAGCAGCCAAGATGGAGCGCCCACTGAAGCTTTCTTT	CASSQDGAPTEAFF
NA	TRBV11-2	TRBJ2-7	NA	TGTGCCAGCAGCGATGCATACGAGCAGTACTTC	CASSDAYEQYF
TRBD1	TRBV4-1	TRBJ1-1	NA	TGCGCCAGCAGCAGAGGGACAGGTGACACTGAAGCTTTCTTT	CASSRGTGDTEAFF
NA	TRBV21-1	TRBJ1-1	NA	TGTGCCAGCAGCAAAGAGAGACGTCCGAACACTGAAGCTTTCTTT	CASSKERRPNTEAFF
TRBD1	TRBV27	TRBJ2-7	NA	TGTGCCAGCAGTCCGACAGGGGGCCCTATATTCGAGCGGTACTTC	CASSPTGGPIFERYF
NA	TRBV5-6	TRBJ1-5	NA	TGTGCCAGCAGCTTGGGGGTTGGGCAGCCCCAGCATTTT	CASSLGVGQPQHF
TRBD1	TRBV28	TRBJ1-2	once	TGTGCCAGCAGTTTATTACAGGGGGCCTATGGCTACACCTTC	CASSLLQGAYGYTF
NA	TRBV6-1	TRBJ2-7	NA	TGTGCCAGCATGGACAGTCGAGTCAACTACGAGCAGTACTTC	CASMDSRVNYEQYF
TRBD1	TRBV27	TRBJ1-5	once	TGTGCCAGCAGGGACAGGGGGCCCAATCAGCCCCAGCATTTT	CASRDRGPNQPQHF
NA	TRBV6-6	TRBJ2-7	NA	TGTGCCAGCGGGGACGGAACCTACGAGCAGTACTTC	CASGDGTYEQYF
NA	TRBV6-1	TRBJ1-5	NA	TGTGCCAGCAGTGAATTAACAGGGAATCAGCCCCAGCATTTT	CASSELTGNQPQHF
TRBD1	TRBV19	TRBJ2-5	NA	TGTGCCAGTAGTGGCCGGGACAGGGTCCCTCAAGAGACCCAGTACTTC	CASSGRDRVPQETQYF
NA	TRBV11-2	TRBJ2-1	NA	TGTGCCAGCTGCTGCAGCGGGACACACAATGAGCAGTTCTTC	CASCCSGTHNEQFF
NA	TRBV19	TRBJ2-5	NA	TGTGCCAGTAGCGTCCGGGAACAAGAGACCCAGTACTTC	CASSVREQETQYF
NA	TRBV27	TRBJ2-5	once	TGTGCCAGCAGTTTGCTAGCAGGAGAGACCCAGTACTTC	CASSLLAGETQYF
NA	TRBV7-9	TRBJ1-5	NA	TGTGCCAGCAGCTTGGGCGAATATCAGCCCCAGCATTTT	CASSLGEYQPQHF
NA	TRBV9	TRBJ2-7	NA	TGTGCCAGCAGCGCGGCAACAGGGAGTGAGGAGCAGTACTTC	CASSAATGSEEQYF
NA	TRBV13	TRBJ2-5	NA	TGTGCCAGCAGCTTAGCTGGGGGTCTTAAGGAGACCCAGTACTTC	CASSLAGGLKETQYF
TRBD1	TRBV19	TRBJ2-2	NA	TGTGCCTTAAAGACAGGGTCGGCCGGGGAGCTGTTTTTT	CALKTGSAGELFF
TRBD1	TRBV28	TRBJ2-1	NA	TGTGCCAGCAGCAGCACAGGGGGCTCCTACAATGAGCAGTTCTTC	CASSSTGGSYNEQFF
NA	TRBV7-9	TRBJ1-1	NA	TGTGCCAGCAGCTTTCCGGGGTTTGAGGACACTGAAGCTTTCTTT	CASSFPGFEDTEAFF
NA	TRBV5-1	TRBJ2-1	NA	TGCGCCAGCAGCCGCCGGGATTATTACAATGAGCAGTTCTTC	CASSRRDYYNEQFF
NA	TRBV9	TRBJ2-7	NA	TGTGCCAGCAGCCCCCAGGGGTTTTCCTACGAGCAGTACTTC	CASSPQGFSYEQYF
NA	TRBV27	TRBJ2-7	NA	TGTGCCAGCAGTTTTCCAGGAATGCCTCCCTACGAGCAGTACTTC	CASSFPGMPPYEQYF
NA	TRBV7-9	TRBJ2-7	NA	TGTGCCAGCAGCTTGGGACGAGCCAGCGAGCAGTACTTC	CASSLGRASEQYF
TRBD2	TRBV4-3	TRBJ2-5	NA	TGCGCCAGCAGCGAGACTCCGCGGGAGGTGGAGACCCAGTACTTC	CASSETPREVETQYF
NA	TRBV7-9	TRBJ1-5	NA	TGTGCCAGCAGCTTAGCGGGCCAGCCAGGACAGCCCCAGCATTTT	CASSLAGQPGQPQHF
NA	TRBV12-2	TRBJ2-5	NA	TGTGCAAGTCGCTCCCCCCGGGGGGGAGTCTGTGAGACCCAGTACTTC	CASRSPRGGVCETQYF
NA	TRBV27	TRBJ2-7	NA	TGTGCCAGCAGTTTCACGGGGTCGGTCTACGAGCAGTACTTC	CASSFTGSVYEQYF
NA	TRBV28	TRBJ1-3	few	TGTGCCAGCACCTATCAGGGGAATGCAAACACCATATATTTT	CASTYQGNANTIYF
NA	TRBV7-9	TRBJ2-2	NA	TGTGCCAGCAGCCCCATTCGGGGCGGGGAGCTGTTTTTT	CASSPIRGGELFF
NA	TRBV11-2	TRBJ2-7	NA	TGTGCCAGCAGCCCGACGGGCCGCTCCTACGAGCAGTACTTC	CASSPTGRSYEQYF
NA	TRBV13	TRBJ2-7	NA	TGTGCCAGCAGCTTAGGGTTGCGGATCCCGTACTTC	CASSLGLRIPYF